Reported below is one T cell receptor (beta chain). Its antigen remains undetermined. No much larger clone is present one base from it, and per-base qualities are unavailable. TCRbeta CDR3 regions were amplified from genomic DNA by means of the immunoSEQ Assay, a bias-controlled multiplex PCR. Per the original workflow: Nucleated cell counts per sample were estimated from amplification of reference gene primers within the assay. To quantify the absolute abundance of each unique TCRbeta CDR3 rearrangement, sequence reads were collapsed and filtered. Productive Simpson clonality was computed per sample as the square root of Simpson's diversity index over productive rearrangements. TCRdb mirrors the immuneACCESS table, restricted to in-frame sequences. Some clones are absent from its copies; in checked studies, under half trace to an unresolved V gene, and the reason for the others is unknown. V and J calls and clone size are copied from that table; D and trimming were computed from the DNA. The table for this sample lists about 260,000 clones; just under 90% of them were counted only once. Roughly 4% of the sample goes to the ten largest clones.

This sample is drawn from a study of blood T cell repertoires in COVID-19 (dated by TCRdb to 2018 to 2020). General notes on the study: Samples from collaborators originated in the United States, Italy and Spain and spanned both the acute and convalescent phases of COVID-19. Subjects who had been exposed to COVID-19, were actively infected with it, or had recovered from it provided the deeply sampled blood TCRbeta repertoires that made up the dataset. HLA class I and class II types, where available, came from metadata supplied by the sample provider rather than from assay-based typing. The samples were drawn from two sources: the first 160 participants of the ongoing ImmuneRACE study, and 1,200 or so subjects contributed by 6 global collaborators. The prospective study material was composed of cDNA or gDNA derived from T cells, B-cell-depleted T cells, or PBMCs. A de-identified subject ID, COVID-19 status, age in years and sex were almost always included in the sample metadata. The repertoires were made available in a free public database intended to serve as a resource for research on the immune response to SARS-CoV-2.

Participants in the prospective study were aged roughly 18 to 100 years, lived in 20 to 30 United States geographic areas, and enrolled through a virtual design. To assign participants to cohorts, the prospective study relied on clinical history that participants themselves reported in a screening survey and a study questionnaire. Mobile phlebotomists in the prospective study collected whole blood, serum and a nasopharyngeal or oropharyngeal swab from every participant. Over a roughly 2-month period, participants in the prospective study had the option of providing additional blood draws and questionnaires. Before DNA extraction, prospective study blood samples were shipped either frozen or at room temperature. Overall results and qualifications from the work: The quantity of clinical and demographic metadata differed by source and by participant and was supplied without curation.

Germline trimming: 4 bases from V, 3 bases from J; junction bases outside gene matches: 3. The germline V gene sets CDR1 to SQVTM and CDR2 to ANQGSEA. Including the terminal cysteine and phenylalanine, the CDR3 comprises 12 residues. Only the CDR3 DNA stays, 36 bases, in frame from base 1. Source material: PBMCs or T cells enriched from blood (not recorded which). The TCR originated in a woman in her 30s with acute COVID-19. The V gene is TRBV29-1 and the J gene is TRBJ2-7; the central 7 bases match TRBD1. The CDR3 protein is CSVASGGYEQYF. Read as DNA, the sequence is TGCAGCGTTGCTTCAGGGGGCTACGAGCAGTACTTC.